The T cell receptor (beta chain) described here comes from a study of OX40 agonist ivuxolimab in advanced cancers. Study-wide findings and caveats: By week 6 at 0.1 to 3.0 mg/kg, blood CD4+ and CD8+ T cells had expanded clonally. Low normalized T-cell clonal expansion was also seen in some nonresponders.

In germline, CDR1 is MNHEY, CDR2 SMNVEV (reference sequence). The V gene lost 1 base and the J gene lost 0 bases, with 16 bases spanning the gap. This CDR3 is 17 amino acids long. Remarks on this clone: As yet, its antigen is unknown.

Repertoires were generated with immunoSEQ multiplex PCR, while TCRdb's copy carries only in-frame clones and drops some. The profile shows approximately 20,000 clones, over 70% of them singletons. The sequencing used CD4+ or CD8+ T cells sorted from blood, collected in a trial of the OX40 agonist ivuxolimab. This receptor was obtained from an adult with an advanced solid tumor such as melanoma, head and neck, liver or kidney cancer. The genes are TRBV27 and TRBJ2-7; D may be TRBD2 (6 bases). The CDR3 coding sequence is TGTGCCAGCAGTTTATTTTCGGGAGCCCACATCTCCTACGAGCAGTACTTC. This codes for CASSLFSGAHISYEQYF.